These 3 T cell receptor beta chains were sequenced from one sample in a study of cytomegalovirus exposure and HLA in healthy donors. The PCR ran on 60 Vbeta and 13 Jbeta primers. The table came from immunoSEQ multiplex PCR; TCRdb's copy has only in-frame clones and leaves some out. The listing contains roughly 120,000 clones. Sequencing was performed on PBMCs. The receptor source for this set is a young man in good health and CMV-seronegative.

The genes are TRBV19 and TRBJ1-2; 7 positions match TRBD1. With V trimmed by 4 bases and J by 8 bases, 4 bases remained unmatched. Germline V CDR1 and CDR2: LNHDA, SQIVND (reference sequence). The length of the CDR3 is 12 residues. CDR3 sequence (DNA): TGTGCCAGTAGTAGGACAGGTGTGGGCTACACCTTC. This translates into CASSRTGVGYTF.

The J gene is TRBJ2-7, the V gene TRBV9, with D unclear. With 3 bases removed from V and 5 bases from J, the gap between germline ends came to 15 bases. The CDR3 loop spans 14 amino acids. The germline gives CDR1 SGDLS, CDR2 YYNGEE. CDR3 loop: CASSAFDTVHEQYF. The CDR3 DNA reads TGTGCCAGCAGCGCCTTTGACACGGTGCACGAGCAGTACTTC.

The CDR3 DNA reads TGTGCCTGGAGTACCCGGCGGGAGCGGGGGAGCACCGGGGAGCTGTTTTTT. It encodes CAWSTRRERGSTGELFF. V and J are TRBV30 and TRBJ2-2; TRBD2 matches at 8 bases. CDR1 GTSNPN and CDR2 SVGIG come from the germline V gene (reference sequence). This CDR3 region has 17 residues. Trimming cost V 2 bases and J 4 bases; bases outside gene matches: 12.